What follows are 10 T cell receptor beta chains derived from one specimen sequenced in a study of post-analysis software for immune sequencing data. Unique-molecular-identifier-tagged TCR beta cDNA libraries were used. TCRdb itself ran the PCR reads through MiXCR, one entry per CDR3 protein. The table lists roughly 580,000 distinct CDR3 sequences, 40% to 50% of them singletons. Study-wide points: Patients carried a few TRBV segments more frequently than controls did, and TRBV5-6, TRBV5-1 and TRBV20-1 were among them.

Their cognate antigens are unknown. Source material: blood. The receptors derive from a girl aged 5 to 17 with multiple sclerosis.

This clonotype was recorded many times. The J gene is TRBJ1-2, the V gene TRBV6-6; 7 nucleotides align to TRBD1. The CDR3 contains 12 residues. With 6 bases clipped from V and 4 bases from J, the junction kept 2 bases outside the gene matches. The germline gives CDR1 MNHNY, CDR2 SVGAGI (reference sequence). In DNA, the CDR3 is TGTGCCAGCAGCGGGACAGTCTATGGCTACACCTTC. Its protein product is CASSGTVYGYTF.

The table lists this clonotype with a few counts. The J gene is TRBJ2-7, the V gene TRBV29-1; D might be TRBD1 (5 bases). CDR1 is SQVTM and CDR2 is ANQGSEA in the germline V gene. The V and J ends lost 7 bases and 6 bases respectively, with 13 bases between them. The CDR3 extends over 11 amino acids. CDR3 sequence (DNA): TGCAGCGCGGCAGGGCATTTCGAGCAGTACTTC. It encodes CSAAGHFEQYF.

This clonotype appeared a few times. The V call is TRBV3-1, the J call TRBJ1-5; no definite D call. This CDR3 has 14 amino acids. Germline V gives CDR1 LGHDT, CDR2 YNNKEL (reference sequence). V lost 1 base to trimming and J lost 7 bases, with 11 bases between them. Here the CDR3 DNA reads TGTGCCAGCAGCCAAGTAGGTTTATCCCAGCCCCAGCATTTT. Protein product: CASSQVGLSQPQHF.

V is TRBV4-1 and J is TRBJ2-7; D might be TRBD1 (6 bases). Germline V gene sequence: CDR1 MGHRA, CDR2 YSYEKL. The CDR3 covers 14 residues. The V end lost 3 bases, the J end lost 1 base, and 10 bases lay between the germline ends. The chain's CDR3 is CASSHPDSSYEQYF. CDR3 nucleotide sequence: TGCGCCAGCAGCCACCCGGACAGTTCCTACGAGCAGTACTTC.

This clonotype was observed a few times. This chain connects TRBV7-8 to TRBJ2-5; possible D gene TRBD2, 5 bases. The germline CDR1 and CDR2 sequences are SGHVS and FQNEAQ. This CDR3 region has 13 residues. Trimming took 5 bases from V and 5 from J, leaving 12 bases between them. The CDR3 nucleotides are TGTGCCAGCAGCCGAGGGCCACTGGAGACCCAGTACTTC. This encodes CASSRGPLETQYF.

This clonotype was detected a few times. This chain connects TRBV12-3 or TRBV12-4 to TRBJ1-2, with D unresolved. There are 12 residues in the CDR3. V was pared by 5 bases and J by 6 bases, with 10 bases between. The CDR3: CASSGVTDGYTF. CDR3 DNA: TGTGCCAGCAGTGGCGTAACGGATGGCTACACCTTC.

This clonotype occurred a few times. The chain links TRBV7-3 to TRBJ2-5; 9 bases agree with TRBD1. Germline CDR1 SGHTA, CDR2 FQGTGA. The CDR3 is 13 amino acids. The ends lost 6 bases at V and 4 bases at J; junction bases unmatched: 3. CDR3 sequence reads: CASSATGGETQYF. For the CDR3, the DNA is TGTGCCAGCAGTGCGACAGGGGGAGAGACCCAGTACTTC.

V and J are TRBV13 and TRBJ2-5; D is ambiguous. The germline gives CDR1 PRHDT, CDR2 FYEKMQ (reference sequence). The CDR3 totals 14 residues. The V end was cut by 3 bases, the J end by 0 bases, with 8 bases between. DNA of the CDR3: TGTGCCAGCAGCTTTGGGGATTACCAAGAGACCCAGTACTTC. It encodes CASSFGDYQETQYF.

This clonotype was detected only a few times. The rearrangement links TRBV6-1 to TRBJ1-5; D may be TRBD1 (5 bases). The CDR3 consists of 12 residues. V gave up 2 bases and J gave up 6 bases, with 5 bases separating them. Per the germline V gene, CDR1 is MNHNS and CDR2 is SASEGT. CDR3 in DNA: TGTGCCAGCAGTGAAAGGGGTCAGCCCCAGCATTTT. This codes for CASSERGQPQHF.

This rearrangement joins TRBV20-1 to TRBJ1-2; D is unclear. Trimming left V 4 bases short and J 4 bases short, with 13 bases between. The CDR3 runs to 13 residues. The germline V gene encodes CDR1 DFQATT and CDR2 SNEGSKA (reference sequence). CDR3 in amino acids: CSATAPTVYGYTF. The DNA of the CDR3 is TGCAGTGCTACAGCGCCTACCGTCTATGGCTACACCTTC.